A single TCR beta chain is shown here with its context. This sample stems from a study of blood T cell repertoires in COVID-19. Study context: The samples span acute and convalescent COVID-19 from the United States, Italy and Spain. PBMCs, B-cell-depleted T cells, or T cells provided the cDNA or gDNA that made up the material.

Seattle enrolled patients during active infection and tracked them longitudinally. Assay used: immunoSEQ multiplex PCR; TCRdb lists only in-frame clones, some missing. This sample has 150,000 to 200,000 clones, with roughly 90% found just once. CDR3 length: 16 residues. The trim removed 6 bases at V and 1 base at J, leaving 8 bases unmatched. Germline CDR1 reads MNHEY; CDR2 reads SMNVEV (reference sequence). The sample consisted of peripheral blood. The receptor comes from a man aged 30-40 years with COVID-19, enrolled during active disease. This rearrangement joins TRBV27 to TRBJ2-5, with 10 bases identical to TRBD1. CDR3 DNA: TGTGCCAGCAGCTGGGGGACAGGGGCCTCCCAAGAGACCCAGTACTTC. Its protein is CASSWGTGASQETQYF.